This TCR beta chain was retrieved from a study of Ad26.COV2.S vaccination and SARS-CoV-2 variants. Study as a whole: It was the COV1001 Ad26.COV2.S trial arm that included the donor.

Assay: immunoSEQ multiplex PCR; the TCRdb copy retains only in-frame clones and omits some. Of approximately 300,000 clones in the sample, around 81% were seen once. Trimming removed 6 bases from V and 3 bases from J, with 12 bases in between. This CDR3 comprises 14 residues. The germline gives CDR1 MDHEN, CDR2 SYDVKM. In its sample, this clone was seen a few times. Its specificity is not known. As to treatment: roughly 19 received Ad26.COV2.S at low or high dose, single or two shots; 5 received placebo; per-sample allocation not given. The study sampled participants on day 63 after the first vaccine or placebo injection. In the vaccine, an Ad26 vector expressed the SARS-CoV-2 spike of the Wuhan strain. Regarding the study as a whole: Relative to placebo recipients, vaccine recipients exhibited elevated spike-specific TCR breadth.

This specimen was peripheral blood, taken in a trial of Ad26.COV2.S vaccine versus placebo. This TCR came from a person aged 18 to 59 who received the Ad26.COV2.S COVID-19 vaccine or a placebo. The chain links TRBV28 to TRBJ2-1; either TRBD1 or TRBD2 may fit D (5 bases each). CDR3 in amino acids: CASRLVGGYNEQFF. In nucleotides, the CDR3 is TGTGCCAGCAGGTTGGTTGGGGGCTACAATGAGCAGTTCTTC.